This TCR beta chain was documented in a study of CD8+ T cells in alopecia areata (dated by TCRdb to 2017 to 2018). Describing the broader study: The treated patients took part in an open-label pilot trial in which moderate-to-severe alopecia areata was treated with oral tofacitinib at 5 to 10 mg twice daily. On the human side, TCRbeta sequencing was run on scalp tissue and on sorted CD4+ and CD8+ peripheral blood T cells from healthy controls and from alopecia areata patients with either patchy or totalis/universalis disease. Biopsies were taken from tofacitinib-treated patients at baseline and again at 4 and 24 weeks into treatment, and several of those patients also had a later scalp biopsy. TCRbeta CDR3 regions were amplified by immunoSEQ multiplex PCR using 35 Vbeta forward and 13 Jbeta reverse primers. Disease severity in treated patients was measured with the SALT score, which quantifies the percentage of affected scalp surface area. The study used high-throughput TCRbeta sequencing to examine T cell clonal expansion in alopecia areata, in both the C3H/HeJ mouse model and human patients. Tofacitinib was given for 6 to 18 months, followed by 6 months of follow-up off drug to assess delayed response and recurrence. Scalp clonality was compared among normal scalp (n=4), patchy alopecia areata scalp (n=8), and alopecia totalis/universalis scalp (n=8). RNA was obtained with the PAXgene miRNA kit for fixed scalp, the miRNeasy kit for PBMCs, and the RNeasy kit for mouse skin.

Reading the label with the study, this specimen's time point is: 4 weeks on oral tofacitinib. The treatment or condition label on this specimen signifies: oral pan-JAK inhibitor, 5-10 mg twice daily. Lesional scalp punch biopsies and peripheral blood were collected from alopecia areata patients. PBMCs were isolated by density centrifugation and stained for CD3, CD4 and CD8, and CD4+ and CD8+ T cells were sorted on a FACSAria. What the study reported, not specific to this receptor: TCR sequences shared between patients were less clear than in mice, possibly partly because of HLA diversity in the patient population. Many expanded lesional clones persisted in scalp and blood during tofacitinib treatment, which may partly explain relapse after stopping treatment. Because the treated cohort was small and had only one nonresponder, larger studies are needed to examine links between baseline CD8+ expansion and response. Unlike mouse skin, which is dominated by gammadelta T cells, normal human skin has resident alphabeta T cells that are also sequenced, and this complicates analysis of the scalp TCR repertoire. Scalp clonality and the number of expanded CD8+ clones among the top 100 scalp clones were significantly decreased by tofacitinib. Higher clonality and more expanded CD8+ clones were observed in lesional scalp than in normal scalp, particularly in alopecia totalis/universalis, a finding suggestive of antigenic drive.

About this clone itself: Its antigen is currently not known. Base-call qualities are not available, and no considerably larger clone is one nucleotide away.

Libraries were made using the immunoSEQ multiplex PCR assay. To provide template for TCR sequencing, every sample had RNA extracted and reverse transcribed into cDNA. First-strand cDNA was synthesized with SuperScript III using a 2:1 mix of oligo-dT and random hexamers. A synthetic immune receptor repertoire was used to gauge amplification bias, and whatever bias remained was removed computationally. The authors' pipeline ran thus. Raw reads were preprocessed to remove errors, and CDR3 was defined by IMGT conventions from the conserved cysteine to phenylalanine. To get clonality, Shannon entropy was normalized by log2 of the number of productive unique TCRs and the result was subtracted from 1. Whether scalp clones were CD4 or CD8 was inferred by matching scalp TCRbeta sequences against CD4 and CD8 repertoires sorted from blood. TCRdb mirrors the immuneACCESS table, restricted to in-frame sequences. Some clones are absent from its copies; in checked studies, under half trace to an unresolved V gene, and the reason for the others is unknown. The DNA was the basis for D and trimming; V, J and clone size are from that table. The sample data list about 150,000 clones, and 50% to 65% of these were observed just once. The ten largest clones add up to approximately 15% of the sample.

The V end loses 0 bases and the J end loses 2 bases, and a stretch of 5 bases separates them. The CDR3, from cysteine to phenylalanine, totals 13 residues. The DNA shown is the 39-base CDR3, in frame from base 1. CDR1 MNHNY and CDR2 SVGAGI are derived from the germline V gene (reference sequence). Recombination linked TRBV6-6 to TRBJ2-7, with the D gene call left open. Sequenced material: CD8+ T cells sorted from blood, taken at week 4, from a patient treated with tofacitinib. The sequence was collected from a human donor with alopecia areata. The encoded CDR3 is CASSYSNTYEQYF. The sequenced DNA is TGTGCCAGCAGTTACTCGAATACCTACGAGCAGTACTTC.